Described below is a single T cell receptor beta chain sequence and its context. Many counts were recorded for this clonotype. Its antigen is unknown. No base quality information exists; no much larger clone differs at one position. Ficoll-Paque density gradient centrifugation was the method used to isolate PBMCs. The listed sequencing device is Illumina NovaSeq 6000. TCRalpha and TCRbeta cDNA libraries were built by 5'RACE with constant-segment primers, adding sample barcodes and unique molecular identifiers. Trizol reagent was used to extract RNA from every sample. The libraries were amplified in two PCR steps, and the second step added a second sample barcode and Illumina TruSeq adapters. Libraries were sequenced on an Illumina NovaSeq with 2 x 150 bp paired-end reads. The paper's processing steps were these. The reads were demultiplexed and collapsed into UMI-guided consensus sequences using migec v1.2.7. Using mixcr v2.1.11, UMI consensuses were aligned to TRA and TRB V and J templates and then assembled into clonotypes. A clonotype was counted as expanded or contracted only if both edgeR and NoisET called the change significant, with noise models trained on biological replicates. For edgeR calls, a false discovery rate-adjusted p below 0.01 and a log2 fold-change threshold of 1 were applied. PCA with hierarchical clustering of max-normalized trajectories of the 1000 most abundant clonotypes was used as exploratory dynamics analysis. Separately sequenced CD4+ and CD8+ repertoires were used to assign a CD4 or CD8 phenotype to each responding clone. The raw public reads went through TCRdb reprocessing: fastp at Q25, MiXCR clone calling, in-frame beta chains kept. Entries that share a CDR3 protein sequence are merged under the most common genes and DNA. What appears here as the V and J calls and clone size reflects TCRdb's work, not the paper's. The sample table contains roughly 350,000 distinct CDR3 sequences; only one count was recorded for around 20% of them. Around 12% of the sample lies in the top ten.

This sample is part of a study of T-cell memory formation after mild COVID-19 (dated by TCRdb to the early 2020s). The study in broad terms: Most TCR sequence clusters were specific to one of the two donors. Longitudinal TCRalpha and TCRbeta repertoire sequencing tracked T-cell clones expanding and contracting after mild COVID-19 in a couple of donors. The cohort was made up of two young adult volunteers, one female and one male, who were previously healthy. Beyond this particular receptor, the publication reports: Contracting CD4+ clones were found mainly in CM and EM memory subsets, while CD8+ clones were enriched in EMRA. Balanced CD4/CD8 phenotypes were observed for clones contracting from day 15 to 85, whereas a bias towards CD4+ was observed for a second wave of clones expanding from day 15 to 37. The second-wave clones that peaked on day 37 were not confirmed to be SARS-CoV-2 specific. The detection of some responding clones in pre-infection memory suggests that pre-existing cross-reactive memory T cells joined the SARS-CoV-2 response. The study included only a couple of mild cases, and larger cohorts that include severe cases with pre-infection samples were judged to be necessary.

According to the germline V gene, CDR1 reads ENHRY and CDR2 reads SYGVKD. Cut back by 10 bases and 4 bases, the V and J ends lie 20 bases apart. There are 14 amino acids in the CDR3, from cysteine to phenylalanine inclusive. Only the CDR3 region is kept as DNA, spanning 42 bases read in frame from base 1. The rearranged segments are TRBV10-3 and TRBJ2-7; TRBD1 could be the D gene, as 6 bases match. The sequence derives from an adult woman who had mild COVID-19 (a few samples of this study predate the infection). The sample titles of this study are shuffled in the database, so cell type and time point are left out; the donor was told from shared clones. Input material: PBMCs or a T cell subset sorted from them (not recorded which). The CDR3 protein: CATARGGSSYEQYF. The DNA reads as follows: TGTGCCACTGCTAGAGGGGGATCCTCTTACGAGCAGTACTTC.